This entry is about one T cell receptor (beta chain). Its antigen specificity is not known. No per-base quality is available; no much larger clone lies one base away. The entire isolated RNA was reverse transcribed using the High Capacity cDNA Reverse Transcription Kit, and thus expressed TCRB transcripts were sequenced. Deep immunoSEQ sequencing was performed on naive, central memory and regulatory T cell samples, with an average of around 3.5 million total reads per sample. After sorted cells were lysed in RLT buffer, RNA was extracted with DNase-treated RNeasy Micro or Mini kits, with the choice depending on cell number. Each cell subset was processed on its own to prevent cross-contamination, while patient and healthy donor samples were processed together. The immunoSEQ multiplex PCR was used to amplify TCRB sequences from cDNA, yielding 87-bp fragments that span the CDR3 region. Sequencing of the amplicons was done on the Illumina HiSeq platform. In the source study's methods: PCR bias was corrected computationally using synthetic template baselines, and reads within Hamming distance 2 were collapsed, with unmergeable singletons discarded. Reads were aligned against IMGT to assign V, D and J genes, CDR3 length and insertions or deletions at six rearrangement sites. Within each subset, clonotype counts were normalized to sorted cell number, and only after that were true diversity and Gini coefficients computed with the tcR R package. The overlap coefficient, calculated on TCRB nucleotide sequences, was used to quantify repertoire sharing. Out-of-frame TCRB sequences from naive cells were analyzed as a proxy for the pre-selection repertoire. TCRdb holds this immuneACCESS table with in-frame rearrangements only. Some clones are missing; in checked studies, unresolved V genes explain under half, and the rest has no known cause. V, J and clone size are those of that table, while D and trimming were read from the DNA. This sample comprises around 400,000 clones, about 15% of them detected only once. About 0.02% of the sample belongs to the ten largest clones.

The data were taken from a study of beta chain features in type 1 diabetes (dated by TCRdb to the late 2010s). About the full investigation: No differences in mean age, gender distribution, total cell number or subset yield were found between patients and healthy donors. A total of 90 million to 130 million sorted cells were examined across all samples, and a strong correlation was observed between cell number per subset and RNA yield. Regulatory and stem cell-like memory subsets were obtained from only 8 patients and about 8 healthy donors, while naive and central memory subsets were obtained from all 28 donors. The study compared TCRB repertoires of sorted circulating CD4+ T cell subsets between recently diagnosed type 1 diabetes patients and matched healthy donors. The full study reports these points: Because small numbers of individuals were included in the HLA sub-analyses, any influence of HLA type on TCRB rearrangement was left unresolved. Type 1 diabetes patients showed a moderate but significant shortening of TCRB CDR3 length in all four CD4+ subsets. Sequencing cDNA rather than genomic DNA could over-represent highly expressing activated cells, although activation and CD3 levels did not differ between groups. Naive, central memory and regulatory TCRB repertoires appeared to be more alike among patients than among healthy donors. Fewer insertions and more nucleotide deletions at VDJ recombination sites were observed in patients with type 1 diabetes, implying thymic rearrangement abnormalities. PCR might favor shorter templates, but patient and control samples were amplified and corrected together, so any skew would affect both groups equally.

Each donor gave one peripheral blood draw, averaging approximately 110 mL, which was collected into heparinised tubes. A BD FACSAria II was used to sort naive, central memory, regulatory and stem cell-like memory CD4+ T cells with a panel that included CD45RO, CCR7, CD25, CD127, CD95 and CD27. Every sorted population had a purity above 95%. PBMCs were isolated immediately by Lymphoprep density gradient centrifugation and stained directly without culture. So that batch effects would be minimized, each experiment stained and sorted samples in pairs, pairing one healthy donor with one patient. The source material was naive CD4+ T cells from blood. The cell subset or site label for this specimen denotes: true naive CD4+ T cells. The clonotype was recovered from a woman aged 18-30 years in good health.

The CDR3 protein sequence reads: CASRTGVHTEAFF. The DNA is as follows: TGTGCCAGCAGAACAGGGGTCCACACTGAAGCTTTCTTT. Rearrangement joined TRBV6-1 to TRBJ1-1; a stretch of 7 junction bases matches TRBD1. At the junction V is shortened by 6 bases and J by 3 bases; bases outside the gene matches: 4. The CDR3 starts with the cysteine, ends with the phenylalanine, and has 13 residues. Only the CDR3 DNA stays, 39 bases, in frame from base 1. The germline V gene encodes CDR1 MNHNS and CDR2 SASEGT.